These 17 T cell receptor beta chains share one sample of origin, sequenced in a study of regulatory T cells in long-lasting Graves disease. The TCR beta library used iRepertoire HTBI primers with Arm-PCR amplification of CDR3. MiXCR, applied by TCRdb to the multiplex PCR reads, yields one record per CDR3 protein. There are hundreds of thousands of distinct CDR3 sequences in the sample; about 17% occur only once, and around 10% lies in the top ten. As to time point: newly diagnosed GD, antithyroid drugs for less than 3 months. Preparation of the TCR library used RNA extracted from PBMCs. Separately, the same data were catalogued under a study of T cells in Graves' hyperthyroidism and ophthalmopathy.

This sample comprised peripheral blood mononuclear cells (PBMCs), obtained at new diagnosis, from a patient treated with antithyroid drugs. These TCRs come from a woman aged 25 to 39 with Graves disease.

This clonotype came up many times. The rearrangement joins TRBV2 to TRBJ1-5, with D uncertain. The CDR3 covers 13 residues. Germline V gives CDR1 SNHLY, CDR2 FYNNEI. V lost 1 base, J lost 7 bases, and 8 bases lay in between. CDR3 in DNA: TGTGCCAGCAGTGAAGAGGGTCTCCAGCCCCAGCATTTT. Translated: CASSEEGLQPQHF.

This clonotype came up a few times. The chain employs TRBV29-1 and TRBJ2-1; 8 bases align to TRBD2. J gave up 10 bases and V 7 bases, and 9 bases lay outside the gene matches. Looked up from germline, CDR1 is SQVTM and CDR2 is ANQGSEA. This CDR3 comprises 12 residues. The CDR3 sequence: CSAGGGSSEQFF. CDR3 nucleotides: TGCAGCGCCGGGGGGGGAAGCTCCGAGCAGTTCTTC.

This clonotype appeared a few times. J is TRBJ1-3 and V is TRBV28; D remains unclear. V was trimmed by 4 bases and J by 3 bases, leaving 16 bases between them. CDR3 length equals 16 residues. Germline V gene sequence: CDR1 MDHEN, CDR2 SYDVKM. The CDR3 bases are TGTGCCAGCAGTTACCCAGACTTTACTGGTGGAAACACCATATATTTT. Translating gives CASSYPDFTGGNTIYF.

The chain combines TRBV24-1 with TRBJ2-5; perhaps TRBD2 as D (5 bases). Per germline, CDR1 KGHDR and CDR2 SFDVKD. V lost 0 bases and J 3 bases, leaving 7 bases between the germline ends. CDR3 size: 14 residues. For the CDR3, the DNA is TGTGCCACCAGTGATTTGTCAGCGGAAGAGACCCAGTACTTC. Amino acid sequence: CATSDLSAEETQYF.

This clonotype was picked up many times. The genes are TRBV12-3 or TRBV12-4 and TRBJ2-5; 10 bases align to TRBD1. V was pared by 3 bases and J by 4 bases, with 5 bases of the junction left unmatched. This CDR3 spans 15 amino acids. CDR3 coding DNA: TGTGCCAGCAGTTTTAGGACAGGGGGGGTAGAGACCCAGTACTTC. It yields the protein CASSFRTGGVETQYF.

This clonotype was seen at least ten times. V usage is TRBV30 and J usage is TRBJ2-3, with D possibly being TRBD1 or TRBD2 (5 bases each). The germline V and J ends were trimmed by 1 base and 7 bases, with 12 bases remaining between them. The CDR3 sequence is 13 residues long. Germline loops: CDR1 GTSNPN, CDR2 SVGIG (reference sequence). The chain's CDR3 is CAWSAGTSNTQYF. CDR3 in DNA: TGTGCCTGGAGTGCGGGGACGTCGAATACGCAGTATTTT.

This clonotype was seen at least ten times. The genes are TRBV6-1 and TRBJ1-5; D gene uncertain. This CDR3 has 14 residues. Germline CDR1 MNHNS, CDR2 SASEGT. V gave up 4 bases and J gave up 4 bases, with 11 bases separating them. The CDR3 nucleotides read TGTGCCAGCAGTGGCCCCTTGGTTAATCAGCCCCAGCATTTT. This gives the protein CASSGPLVNQPQHF.

Of note for this clonotype: One base away lies a much larger clone, so this may be a sequencing read error. V gene TRBV20-1 combines with J gene TRBJ2-2, with 9 bases aligning to TRBD2. Germline V gene sequence: CDR1 DFQATT, CDR2 SNEGSKA (reference sequence). The CDR3 contains 18 residues. The DNA of the CDR3 is TGCAGTGCTAGAGCCCGAATTTCTAGCGGGACCAACACCGGGGAGCGGTTTTTT. Protein product: CSARARISSGTNTGERFF.

The sample holds many counts of this clonotype. The chain links TRBV2 to TRBJ2-1, with 9 bases aligning to TRBD2. With V trimmed by 6 bases and J by 0 bases, 3 bases remained unmatched. The germline CDR1 and CDR2 sequences are SNHLY and FYNNEI. CDR3 length: 15 amino acids. CDR3 protein: CASRSGRSSYNEQFF. Here the CDR3 DNA reads TGTGCCAGCAGGAGCGGGAGGAGCTCCTACAATGAGCAGTTCTTC.

Notes on this clonotype: A much larger clone lies one base from this, so it may be a read error. The chain recombines TRBV7-9 with TRBJ2-1; D is possibly TRBD1 (6 bases). V lost 6 bases and J lost 10, with 16 bases in between. The V gene's germline CDR1 is SEHNR and CDR2 FQNEAQ (reference sequence). This CDR3 contains 13 residues. CDR3 nucleotide sequence: TGTGCCAGCAGTAGGGACAAACTCTACGAGCAGTTCTTC. Residues: CASSRDKLYEQFF.

The chain combines TRBV11-1 with TRBJ2-7, with 7 bases lining up with TRBD2. The trim removed 3 bases at V and 9 bases at J, leaving 11 bases unmatched. The CDR3 is 14 residues long. Per the germline V gene, CDR1 is SGHAT and CDR2 is FQDESV (reference sequence). CDR3 nucleotide sequence: TGTGCCAGCAGCTTGGCGGTCACTAGCGATTCGCAGTACTTC. This codes for CASSLAVTSDSQYF.

This clonotype was found a few times. This chain joins TRBV28 and TRBJ1-5, with D tentatively TRBD1 (5 bases). V lost 10 bases and J 0 bases, leaving 13 bases between the germline ends. The CDR3 consists of 14 residues. Germline loops: CDR1 MDHEN, CDR2 SYDVKM. The CDR3 here is CATRWGNSNQPQHF. The CDR3 region has the DNA TGTGCCACCCGTTGGGGGAATAGCAATCAGCCCCAGCATTTT.

To note about this clonotype: Being one base from a much bigger clone, this may be a read error. The chain has TRBV28 and TRBJ2-7; D is possibly TRBD2 (6 bases). Germline CDR1 and CDR2: MDHEN and SYDVKM. The CDR3 totals 14 residues. CDR3 DNA: TGTGCCGGCAGCGGACTAACCTGGACCTACGAGCAGTACTTC. As protein: CAGSGLTWTYEQYF.

Ten or more counts support this clonotype. The V gene is TRBV11-2, the J gene TRBJ1-2; tentative D call: TRBD1 (6 bases). CDR1 and CDR2 from the germline V gene are SGHAT and FQNNGV. V lost 5 bases and J lost 2, with 9 bases in between. The CDR3 covers 13 residues. The CDR3 DNA follows: TGTGCCAGCAGCCCCGACAGGAACTATGGCTACACCTTC. It specifies CASSPDRNYGYTF.

This clonotype appeared many times. The rearrangement joins TRBV12-3 or TRBV12-4 to TRBJ2-5; no definite D call. The length of the CDR3 is 15 residues. V was cut by 3 bases and J by 0 bases, with 11 bases left in between. The CDR3, as DNA: TGTGCCAGCAGTTTTCGTCTCCAGTACCAAGAGACCCAGTACTTC. Translation: CASSFRLQYQETQYF.

This clonotype has a handful of counts. The chain combines TRBV6-1 with TRBJ1-6; TRBD1 might be the D (5 bases). V lost 6 bases and J 4 bases, leaving 10 bases between the germline ends. The length of the CDR3 is 14 residues. The V gene's germline CDR1 is MNHNS and CDR2 SASEGT. The CDR3 DNA sequence: TGTGCCAGCAGGTTGGGGGGGTATAATTCACCCCTCCACTTT. This translates into CASRLGGYNSPLHF.

Only a few counts were recorded for this clonotype. The J gene is TRBJ2-3, the V gene TRBV6-5; TRBD1 aligns across 7 bases. The CDR3 has 14 residues. Germline CDR1 reads MNHEY; CDR2 reads SVGAGI. Losses at the gene ends were 2 bases for V and 6 bases for J; bases not matched to a gene: 5. CDR3 protein: CASSYPKQGDTQYF. The CDR3 DNA sequence: TGTGCCAGCAGTTACCCAAAACAGGGGGATACGCAGTATTTT.